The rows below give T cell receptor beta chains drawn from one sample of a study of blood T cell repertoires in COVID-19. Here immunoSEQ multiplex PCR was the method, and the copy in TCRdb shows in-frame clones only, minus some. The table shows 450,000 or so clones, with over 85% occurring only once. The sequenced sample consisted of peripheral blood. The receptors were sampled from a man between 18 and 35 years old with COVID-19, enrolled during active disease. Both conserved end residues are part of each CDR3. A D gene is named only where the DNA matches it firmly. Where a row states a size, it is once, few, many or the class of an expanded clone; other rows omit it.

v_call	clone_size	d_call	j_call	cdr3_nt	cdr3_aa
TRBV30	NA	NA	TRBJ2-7	TGTGCCTGGAGTGTTTTCGGCTACGAGCAGTACTTC	CAWSVFGYEQYF
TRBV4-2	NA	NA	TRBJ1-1	TGTGCCAGCAGCCAAGGGGGAGAGGGGAACACTGAAGCTTTCTTT	CASSQGGEGNTEAFF
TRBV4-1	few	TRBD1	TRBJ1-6	TGCGCCAGCAGCCAGCACCCGGACAGGGGGCGATTTGGATCACCCCTCCACTTT	CASSQHPDRGRFGSPLHF
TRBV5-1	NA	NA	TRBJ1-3	TGCGCCAGCAGCCCGGCCGCGGTAACCTCCTTCTCTGGAAACACCATATATTTT	CASSPAAVTSFSGNTIYF
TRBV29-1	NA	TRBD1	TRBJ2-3	TGCAGCGTTCCCCGGGACAGGGGGCAATTCGCGGGAGAGGATACGCAGTATTTT	CSVPRDRGQFAGEDTQYF
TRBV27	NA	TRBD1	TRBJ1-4	TGTGCCAGCAGAAAACAGGGGGCAACTAATGAAAAACTGTTTTTT	CASRKQGATNEKLFF
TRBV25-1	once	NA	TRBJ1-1	TGTGCCAGCAGTGACCATCGGGGCACTGAAGCTTTCTTT	CASSDHRGTEAFF
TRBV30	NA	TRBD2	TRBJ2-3	TGTGCCTGGAGCCCCGGGGCGGGAGGCGCAGATACGCAGTATTTT	CAWSPGAGGADTQYF
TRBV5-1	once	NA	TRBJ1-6	TGCGCCAGCAACCGGGGGGCGCGATCACCCCTCCACTTT	CASNRGARSPLHF
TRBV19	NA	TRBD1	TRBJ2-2	TGTGCCAGTATTAACAGGGGGCCCCCGGGGGAGCTGTTTTTT	CASINRGPPGELFF
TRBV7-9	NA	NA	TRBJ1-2	TGTGCCAGCAGCTTAAGGGGGGGACCGACAGGACCCCTGGGGAACACCTTC	CASSLRGGPTGPLGNTF
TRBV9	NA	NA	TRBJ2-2	TGTGCCAGCAGCGTAACGGGACATCCGAACACCGGGGAGCTGTTTTTT	CASSVTGHPNTGELFF
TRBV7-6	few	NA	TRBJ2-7	TGTGCCAGCAGCTCGACAGGTTTTTCCTACGAGCAGTACTTC	CASSSTGFSYEQYF
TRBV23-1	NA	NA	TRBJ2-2	TGCGCCAGCAGCCCTTTTAGGGGGCGTAGCGGCACCGGGGAGCTGTTTTTT	CASSPFRGRSGTGELFF
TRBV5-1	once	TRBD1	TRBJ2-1	TGCGCCAGCAGCTTGGAGGGACAGGGGTACAATGAGCAGTTCTTC	CASSLEGQGYNEQFF
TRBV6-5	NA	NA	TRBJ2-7	TGTGCCAGCAGACCGGGATTAAGCTCCTACGAGCAGTACTTC	CASRPGLSSYEQYF
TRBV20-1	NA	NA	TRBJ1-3	TGCAGTGCTAGTAGGGGGAACGCTGGAAACACCATATATTTT	CSASRGNAGNTIYF
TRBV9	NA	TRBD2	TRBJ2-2	TGTGCCAGCAGCGTAGGAACTAGCGCAAACACCGGGGAGCTGTTTTTT	CASSVGTSANTGELFF
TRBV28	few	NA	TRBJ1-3	TGTGCCGCGGGGGAGTCTGGAAACACCATATATTTT	CAAGESGNTIYF
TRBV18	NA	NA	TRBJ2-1	TGTGCCACCGCCTGGGGGCCGGTCCCGGACAATGAGCAGTTCTTC	CATAWGPVPDNEQFF
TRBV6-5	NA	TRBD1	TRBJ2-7	TGTGCCAGCAGAGGAGGGACAGGGTACGAGCAGTACTTC	CASRGGTGYEQYF
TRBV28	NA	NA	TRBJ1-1	TGTGCCAGCAGTTTGGATTTCAGGGCAAGAGGAGAAGCTTTCTTT	CASSLDFRARGEAFF
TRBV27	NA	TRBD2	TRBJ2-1	TGTGCCAGCAGCCTAGCGGGAACAAATGAGCAGTTCTTC	CASSLAGTNEQFF
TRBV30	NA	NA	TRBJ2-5	TGTGCCTGGAGCACAGGGTTGAGGGAGACCCAGTACTTC	CAWSTGLRETQYF